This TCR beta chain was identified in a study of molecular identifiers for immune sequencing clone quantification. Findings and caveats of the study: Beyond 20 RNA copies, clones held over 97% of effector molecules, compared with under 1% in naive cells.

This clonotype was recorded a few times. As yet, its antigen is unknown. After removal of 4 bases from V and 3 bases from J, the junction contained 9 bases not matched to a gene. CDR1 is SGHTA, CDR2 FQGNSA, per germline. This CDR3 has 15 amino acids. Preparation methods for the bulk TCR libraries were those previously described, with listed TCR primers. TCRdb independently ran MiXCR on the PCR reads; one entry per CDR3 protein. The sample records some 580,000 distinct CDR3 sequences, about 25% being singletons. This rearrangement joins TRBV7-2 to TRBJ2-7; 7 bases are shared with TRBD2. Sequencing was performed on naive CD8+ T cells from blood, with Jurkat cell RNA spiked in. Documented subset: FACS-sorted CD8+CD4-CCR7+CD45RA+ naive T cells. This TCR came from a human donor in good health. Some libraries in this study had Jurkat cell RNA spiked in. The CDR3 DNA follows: TGTGCCAGCAGCTCTTTGGCAGCGGGGATCTACGAGCAGTACTTC. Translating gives CASSSLAAGIYEQYF. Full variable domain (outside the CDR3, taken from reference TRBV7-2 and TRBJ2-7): GAGVSQSPSNKVTEKGKDVELRCDPISGHTALYWYRQSLGQGLEFLIYFQGNSAPDKSGLPSDRFSAERTGGSVSTLTIQRTQQEDSAVYLCASSSLAAGIYEQYFGPGTRLTVT.